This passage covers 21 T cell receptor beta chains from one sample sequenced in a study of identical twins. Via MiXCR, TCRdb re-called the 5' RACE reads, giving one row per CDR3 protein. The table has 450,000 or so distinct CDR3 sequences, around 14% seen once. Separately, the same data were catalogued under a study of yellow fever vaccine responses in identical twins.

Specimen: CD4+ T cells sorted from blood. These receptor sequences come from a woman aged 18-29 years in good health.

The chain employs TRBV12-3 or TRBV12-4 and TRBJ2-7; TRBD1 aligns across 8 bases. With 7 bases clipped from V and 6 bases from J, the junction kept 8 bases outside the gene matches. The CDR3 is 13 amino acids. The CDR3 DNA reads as TGTGCCAGCAATCAAGGACAGGGCGGCGAGCAGTACTTC. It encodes CASNQGQGGEQYF.

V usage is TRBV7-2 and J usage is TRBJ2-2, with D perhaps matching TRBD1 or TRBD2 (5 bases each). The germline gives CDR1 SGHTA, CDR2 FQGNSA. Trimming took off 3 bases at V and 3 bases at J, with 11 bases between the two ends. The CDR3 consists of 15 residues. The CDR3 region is CASSLGDLYTGELFF. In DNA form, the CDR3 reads TGTGCCAGCAGCTTGGGGGACCTATACACCGGGGAGCTGTTTTTT.

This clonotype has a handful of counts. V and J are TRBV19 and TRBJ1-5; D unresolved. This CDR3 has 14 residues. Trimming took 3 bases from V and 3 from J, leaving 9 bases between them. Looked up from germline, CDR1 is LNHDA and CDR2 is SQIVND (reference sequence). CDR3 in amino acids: CASSIREFNQPQHF. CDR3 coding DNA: TGTGCCAGTAGTATCCGGGAATTCAATCAGCCCCAGCATTTT. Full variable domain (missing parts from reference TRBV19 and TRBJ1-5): DGGITQSPKYLFRKEGQNVTLSCEQNLNHDAMYWYRQDPGQGLRLIYYSQIVNDFQKGDIAEGYSVSREKKESFPLTVTSAQKNPTAFYLCASSIREFNQPQHFGDGTRLSIL.

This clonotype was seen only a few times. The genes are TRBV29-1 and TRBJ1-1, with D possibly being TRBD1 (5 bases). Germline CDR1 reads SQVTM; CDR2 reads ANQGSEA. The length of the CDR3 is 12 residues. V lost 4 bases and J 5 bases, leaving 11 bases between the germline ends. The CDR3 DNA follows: TGCAGCGTTGGCCACGGGGGGACTGAAGCTTTCTTT. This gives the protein CSVGHGGTEAFF.

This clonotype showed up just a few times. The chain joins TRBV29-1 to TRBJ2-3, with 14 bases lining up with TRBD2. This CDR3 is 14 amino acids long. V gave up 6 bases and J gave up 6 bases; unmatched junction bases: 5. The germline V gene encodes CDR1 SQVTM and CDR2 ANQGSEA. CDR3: CSVGRTSGGDTQYF. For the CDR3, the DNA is TGCAGCGTCGGGAGGACTAGCGGGGGGGATACGCAGTATTTT.

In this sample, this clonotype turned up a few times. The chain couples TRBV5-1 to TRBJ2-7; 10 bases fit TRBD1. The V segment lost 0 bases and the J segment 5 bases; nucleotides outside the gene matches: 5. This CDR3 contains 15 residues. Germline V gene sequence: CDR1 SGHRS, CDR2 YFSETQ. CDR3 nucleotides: TGCGCCAGCAGCTTGGCGGGACAGGGGAGGAACGAGCAGTACTTC. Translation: CASSLAGQGRNEQYF.

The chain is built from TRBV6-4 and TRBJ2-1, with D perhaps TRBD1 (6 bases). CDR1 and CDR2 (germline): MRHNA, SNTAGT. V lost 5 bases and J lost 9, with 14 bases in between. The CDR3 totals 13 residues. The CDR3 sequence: CASSYDRGGEQFF. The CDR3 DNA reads TGTGCCAGCAGTTACGACAGAGGGGGTGAGCAGTTCTTC.

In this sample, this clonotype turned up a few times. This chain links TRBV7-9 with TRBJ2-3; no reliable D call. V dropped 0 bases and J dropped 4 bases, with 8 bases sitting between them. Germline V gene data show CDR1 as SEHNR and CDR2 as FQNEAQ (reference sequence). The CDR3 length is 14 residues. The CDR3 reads CASSLARRADTQYF. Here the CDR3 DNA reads TGTGCCAGCAGCTTAGCCCGAAGGGCAGATACGCAGTATTTT.

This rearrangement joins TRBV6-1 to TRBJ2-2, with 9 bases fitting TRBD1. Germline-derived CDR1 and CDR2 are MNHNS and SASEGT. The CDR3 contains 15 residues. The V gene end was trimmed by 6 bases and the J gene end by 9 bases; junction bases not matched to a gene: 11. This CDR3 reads CASRPRDRVTRELFF. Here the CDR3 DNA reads TGTGCCAGCAGACCCCGGGACAGGGTTACTCGGGAGCTGTTTTTT.

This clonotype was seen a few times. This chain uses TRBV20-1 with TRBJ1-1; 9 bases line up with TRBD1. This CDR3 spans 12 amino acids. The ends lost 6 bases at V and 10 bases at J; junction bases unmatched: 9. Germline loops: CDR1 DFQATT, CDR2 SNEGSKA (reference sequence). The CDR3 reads CSASAQGARAFF. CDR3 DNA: TGCAGTGCCAGCGCACAGGGGGCCAGAGCTTTCTTT.

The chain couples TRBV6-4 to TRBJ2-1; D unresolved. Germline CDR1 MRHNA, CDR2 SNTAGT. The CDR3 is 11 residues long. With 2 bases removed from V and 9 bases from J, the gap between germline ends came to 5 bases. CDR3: CASSDMVEQFF. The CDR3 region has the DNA TGTGCCAGCAGTGACATGGTTGAGCAGTTCTTC.

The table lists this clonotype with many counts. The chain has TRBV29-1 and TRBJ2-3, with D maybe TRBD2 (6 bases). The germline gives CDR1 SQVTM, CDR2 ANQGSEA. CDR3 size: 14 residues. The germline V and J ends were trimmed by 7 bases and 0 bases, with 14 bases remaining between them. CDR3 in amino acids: CSAGGETSTDTQYF. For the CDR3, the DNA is TGCAGCGCCGGAGGGGAAACAAGCACAGATACGCAGTATTTT.

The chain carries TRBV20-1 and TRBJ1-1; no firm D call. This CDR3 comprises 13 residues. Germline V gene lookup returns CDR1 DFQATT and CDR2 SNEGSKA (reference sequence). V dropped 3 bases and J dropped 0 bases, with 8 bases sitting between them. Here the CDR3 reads CSARPDMNTEAFF. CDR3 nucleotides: TGCAGTGCTAGGCCTGATATGAACACTGAAGCTTTCTTT.

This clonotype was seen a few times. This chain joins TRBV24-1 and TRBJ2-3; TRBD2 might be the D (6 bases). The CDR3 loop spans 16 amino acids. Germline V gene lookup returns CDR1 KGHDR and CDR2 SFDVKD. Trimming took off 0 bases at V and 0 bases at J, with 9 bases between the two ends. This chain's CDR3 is CATSDLLRESTDTQYF. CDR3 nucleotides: TGTGCCACCAGTGATTTGCTGCGGGAAAGCACAGATACGCAGTATTTT.

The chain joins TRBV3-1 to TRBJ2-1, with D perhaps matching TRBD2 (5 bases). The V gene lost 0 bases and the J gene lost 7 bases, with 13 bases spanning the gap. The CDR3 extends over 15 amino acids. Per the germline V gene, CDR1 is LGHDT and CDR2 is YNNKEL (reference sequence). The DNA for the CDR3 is TGTGCCAGCAGCCAAGAGAGACTATGGGTTAATGAGCAGTTCTTC. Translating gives CASSQERLWVNEQFF.

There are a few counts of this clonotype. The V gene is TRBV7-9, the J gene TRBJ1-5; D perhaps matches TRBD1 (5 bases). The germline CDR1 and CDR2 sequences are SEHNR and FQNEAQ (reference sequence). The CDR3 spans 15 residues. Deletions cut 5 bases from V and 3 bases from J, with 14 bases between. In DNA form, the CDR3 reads TGTGCCAGCAGCCCTGGCGCAGGGATCAATCAGCCCCAGCATTTT. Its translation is CASSPGAGINQPQHF.

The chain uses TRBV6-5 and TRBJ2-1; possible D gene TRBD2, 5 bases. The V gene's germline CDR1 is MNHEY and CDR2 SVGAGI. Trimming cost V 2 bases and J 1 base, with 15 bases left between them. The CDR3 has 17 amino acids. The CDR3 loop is CASSYPEKTGSYNEQFF. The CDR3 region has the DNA TGTGCCAGCAGTTACCCGGAGAAAACGGGATCCTACAATGAGCAGTTCTTC.

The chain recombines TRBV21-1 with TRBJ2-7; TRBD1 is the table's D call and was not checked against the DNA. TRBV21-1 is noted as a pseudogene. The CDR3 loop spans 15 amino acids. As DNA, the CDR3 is TGTGCCAGCAGCACCGGACAGGGGGCGACCTACGAGCAGTACTTC. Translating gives CASSTGQGATYEQYF.

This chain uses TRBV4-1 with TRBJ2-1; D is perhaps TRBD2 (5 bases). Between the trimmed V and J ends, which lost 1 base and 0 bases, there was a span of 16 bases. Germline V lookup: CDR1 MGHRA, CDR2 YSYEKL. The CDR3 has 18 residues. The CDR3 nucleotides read TGCGCCAGCAGCCAAGCGAGCGGTTTGATCGTCTCCTACAATGAGCAGTTCTTC. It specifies CASSQASGLIVSYNEQFF.

The CDR3 region is CASSLILAGHYEQYF. CDR3 sequence (DNA): TGTGCCAGCAGCTTGATCCTAGCGGGACACTACGAGCAGTACTTC. The rearrangement joins TRBV5-4 to TRBJ2-7; 9 bases line up with TRBD2. The germline CDR1 and CDR2 sequences are SGHNT and YYREEE (reference sequence). Trimming took 1 base from V and 3 from J; bases not matched to a gene: 5. The CDR3 contains 15 residues.

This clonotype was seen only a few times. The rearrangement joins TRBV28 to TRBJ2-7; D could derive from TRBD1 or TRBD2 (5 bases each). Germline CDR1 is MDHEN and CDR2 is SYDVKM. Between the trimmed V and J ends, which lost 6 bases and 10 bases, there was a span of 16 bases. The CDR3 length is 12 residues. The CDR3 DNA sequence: TGTGCCAGCAGCGGAGAGCCGGGACGTCAGTACTTC. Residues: CASSGEPGRQYF.